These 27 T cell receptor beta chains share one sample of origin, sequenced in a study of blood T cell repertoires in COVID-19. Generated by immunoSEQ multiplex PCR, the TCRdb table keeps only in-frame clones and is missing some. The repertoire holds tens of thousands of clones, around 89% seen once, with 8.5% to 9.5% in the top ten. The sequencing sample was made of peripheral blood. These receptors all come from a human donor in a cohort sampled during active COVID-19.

CDR3 coding DNA: TGTGCCAGTGCCGTAGACAGAGGTTCTACTGAAGCTTTCTTT. Amino acids: CASAVDRGSTEAFF. This chain uses TRBV19 with TRBJ1-1; tentative D call: TRBD1 (5 bases). Trimming stripped 8 bases from V and 5 bases from J, with 18 bases between. Germline-derived CDR1 and CDR2 are LNHDA and SQIVND (reference sequence). There are 14 residues in the CDR3.

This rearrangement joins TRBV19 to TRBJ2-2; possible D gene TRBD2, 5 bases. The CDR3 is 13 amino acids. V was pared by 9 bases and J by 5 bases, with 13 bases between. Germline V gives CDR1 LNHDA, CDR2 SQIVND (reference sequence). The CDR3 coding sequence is TGTGCCAGCGGGAATCGGCAGACCGGGGAGCTGTTTTTT. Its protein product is CASGNRQTGELFF. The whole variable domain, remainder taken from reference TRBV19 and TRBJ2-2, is DGGITQSPKYLFRKEGQNVTLSCEQNLNHDAMYWYRQDPGQGLRLIYYSQIVNDFQKGDIAEGYSVSREKKESFPLTVTSAQKNPTAFYLCASGNRQTGELFFGEGSRLTVL.

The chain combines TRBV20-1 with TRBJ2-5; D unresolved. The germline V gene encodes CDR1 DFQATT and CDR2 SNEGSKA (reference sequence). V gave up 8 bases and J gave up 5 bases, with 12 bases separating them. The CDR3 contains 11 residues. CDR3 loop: CSPGGFETQYF. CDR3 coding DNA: TGCAGTCCAGGTGGCTTTGAGACCCAGTACTTC.

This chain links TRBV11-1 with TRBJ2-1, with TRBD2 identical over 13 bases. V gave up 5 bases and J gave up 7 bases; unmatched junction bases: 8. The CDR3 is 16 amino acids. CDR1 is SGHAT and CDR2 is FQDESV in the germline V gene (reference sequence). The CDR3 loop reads CASSLRTSGGANEQFF. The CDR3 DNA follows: TGTGCCAGCAGCCTCCGGACTAGCGGGGGTGCAAATGAGCAGTTCTTC.

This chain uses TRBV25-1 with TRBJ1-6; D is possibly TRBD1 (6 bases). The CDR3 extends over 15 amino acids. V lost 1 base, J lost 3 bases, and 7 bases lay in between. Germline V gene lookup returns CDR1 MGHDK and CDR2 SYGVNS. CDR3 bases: TGTGCCAGCAGTGAATGGACAGTCTATAATTCACCCCTCCACTTT. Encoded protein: CASSEWTVYNSPLHF.

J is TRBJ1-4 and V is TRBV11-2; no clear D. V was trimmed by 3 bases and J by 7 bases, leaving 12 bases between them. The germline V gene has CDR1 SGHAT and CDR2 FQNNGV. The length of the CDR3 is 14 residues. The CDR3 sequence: CASSFRGVSEKLFF. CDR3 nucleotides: TGTGCCAGCAGCTTCCGCGGGGTTAGTGAAAAACTGTTTTTT.

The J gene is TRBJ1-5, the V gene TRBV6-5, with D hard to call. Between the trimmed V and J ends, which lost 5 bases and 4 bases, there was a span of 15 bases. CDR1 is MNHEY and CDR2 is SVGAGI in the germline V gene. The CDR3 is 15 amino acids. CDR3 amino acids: CASSNRGEENQPQHF. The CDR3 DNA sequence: TGTGCCAGCAGTAACCGCGGCGAGGAAAATCAGCCCCAGCATTTT.

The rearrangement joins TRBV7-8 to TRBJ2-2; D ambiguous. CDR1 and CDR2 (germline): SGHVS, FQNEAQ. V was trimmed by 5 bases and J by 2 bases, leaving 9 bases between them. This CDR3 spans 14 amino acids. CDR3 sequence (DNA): TGTGCCAGCAGCCCTCGGGTAAACACCGGGGAGCTGTTTTTT. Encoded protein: CASSPRVNTGELFF.

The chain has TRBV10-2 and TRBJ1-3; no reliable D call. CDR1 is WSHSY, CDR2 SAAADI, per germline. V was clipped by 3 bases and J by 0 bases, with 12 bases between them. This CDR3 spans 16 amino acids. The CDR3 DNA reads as TGCGCCAGCAGTGACCTATTGAGGCGCTCTGGAAACACCATATATTTT. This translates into CASSDLLRRSGNTIYF.

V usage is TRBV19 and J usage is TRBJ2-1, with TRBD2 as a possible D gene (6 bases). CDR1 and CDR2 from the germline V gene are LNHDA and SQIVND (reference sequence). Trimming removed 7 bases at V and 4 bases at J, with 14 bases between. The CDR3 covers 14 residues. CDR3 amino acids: CASTFGGIYNEQFF. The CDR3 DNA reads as TGTGCCAGTACTTTTGGCGGGATTTACAATGAGCAGTTCTTC.

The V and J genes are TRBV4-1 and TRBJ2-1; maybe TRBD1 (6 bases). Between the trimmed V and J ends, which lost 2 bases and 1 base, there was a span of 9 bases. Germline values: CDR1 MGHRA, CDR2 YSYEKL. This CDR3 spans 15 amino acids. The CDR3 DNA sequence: TGCGCCAGCAGCCAACAGGGGAGTTCCTACAATGAGCAGTTCTTC. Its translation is CASSQQGSSYNEQFF.

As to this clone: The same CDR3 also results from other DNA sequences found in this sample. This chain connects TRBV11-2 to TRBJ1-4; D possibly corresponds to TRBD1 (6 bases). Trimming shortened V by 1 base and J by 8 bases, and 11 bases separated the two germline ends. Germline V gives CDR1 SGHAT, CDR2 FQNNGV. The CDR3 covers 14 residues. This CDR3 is CASSLGARGEKLFF. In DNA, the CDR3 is TGTGCCAGCAGCTTAGGGGCAAGGGGGGAAAAACTGTTTTTT.

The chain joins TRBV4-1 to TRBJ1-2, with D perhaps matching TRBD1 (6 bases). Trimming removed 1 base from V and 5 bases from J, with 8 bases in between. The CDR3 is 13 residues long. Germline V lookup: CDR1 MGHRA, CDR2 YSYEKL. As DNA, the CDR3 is TGCGCCAGCAGCCAAGTGCAGGGGTATGGCTACACCTTC. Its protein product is CASSQVQGYGYTF.

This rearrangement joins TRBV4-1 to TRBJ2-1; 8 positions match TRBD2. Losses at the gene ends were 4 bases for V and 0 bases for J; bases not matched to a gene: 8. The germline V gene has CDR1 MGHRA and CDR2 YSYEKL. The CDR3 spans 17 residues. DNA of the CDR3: TGCGCCAGCAGCCTAACCCCCAGCGGGAGCTCCTACAATGAGCAGTTCTTC. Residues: CASSLTPSGSSYNEQFF.

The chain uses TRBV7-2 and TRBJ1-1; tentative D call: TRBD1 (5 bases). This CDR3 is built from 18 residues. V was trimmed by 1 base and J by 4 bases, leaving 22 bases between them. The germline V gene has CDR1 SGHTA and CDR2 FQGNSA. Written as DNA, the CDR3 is TGTGCCAGCAGCTTAGTGGGGGGGAGTGTTCTTCTGGCCACTGAAGCTTTCTTT. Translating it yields CASSLVGGSVLLATEAFF.

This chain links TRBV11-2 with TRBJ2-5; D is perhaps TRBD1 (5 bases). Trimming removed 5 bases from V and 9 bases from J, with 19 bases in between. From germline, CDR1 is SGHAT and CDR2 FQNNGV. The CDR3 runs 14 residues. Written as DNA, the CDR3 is TGTGCCAGCAGCCCCCCCCTCGACAGTGGACCCCAGTACTTC. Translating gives CASSPPLDSGPQYF.

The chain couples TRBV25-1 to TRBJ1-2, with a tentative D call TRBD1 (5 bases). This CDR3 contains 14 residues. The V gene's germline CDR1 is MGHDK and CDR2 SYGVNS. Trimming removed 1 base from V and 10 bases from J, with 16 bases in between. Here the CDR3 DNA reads TGTGCCAGCAGTGAATTAGCCGGGGGGGATGACTACACCTTC. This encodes CASSELAGGDDYTF.

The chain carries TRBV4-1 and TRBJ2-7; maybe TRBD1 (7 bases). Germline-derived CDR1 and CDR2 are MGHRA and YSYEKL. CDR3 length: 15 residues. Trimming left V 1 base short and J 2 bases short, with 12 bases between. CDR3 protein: CASSQGAGQPYEQYF. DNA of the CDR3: TGCGCCAGCAGCCAAGGGGCGGGACAGCCCTACGAGCAGTACTTC.

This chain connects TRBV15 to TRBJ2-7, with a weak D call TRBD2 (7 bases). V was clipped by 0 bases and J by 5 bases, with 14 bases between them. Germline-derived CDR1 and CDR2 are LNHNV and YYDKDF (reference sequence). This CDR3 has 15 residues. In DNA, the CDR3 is TGTGCCACCAGCAGAGATAAAGGGGGGGTGAACGAGCAGTACTTC. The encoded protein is CATSRDKGGVNEQYF.

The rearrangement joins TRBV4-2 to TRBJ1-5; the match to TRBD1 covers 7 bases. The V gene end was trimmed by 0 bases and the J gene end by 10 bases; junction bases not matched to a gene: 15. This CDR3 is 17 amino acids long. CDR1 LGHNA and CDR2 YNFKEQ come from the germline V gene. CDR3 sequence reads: CASSQEVPLTGTEPQHF. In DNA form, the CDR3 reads TGTGCCAGCAGCCAAGAAGTCCCCCTGACAGGGACCGAACCCCAGCATTTT.

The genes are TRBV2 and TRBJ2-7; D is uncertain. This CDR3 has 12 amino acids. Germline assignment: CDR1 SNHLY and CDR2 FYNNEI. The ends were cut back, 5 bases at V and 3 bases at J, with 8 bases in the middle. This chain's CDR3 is CASSKNNYEQYF. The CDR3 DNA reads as TGTGCCAGCAGTAAGAACAACTACGAGCAGTACTTC.

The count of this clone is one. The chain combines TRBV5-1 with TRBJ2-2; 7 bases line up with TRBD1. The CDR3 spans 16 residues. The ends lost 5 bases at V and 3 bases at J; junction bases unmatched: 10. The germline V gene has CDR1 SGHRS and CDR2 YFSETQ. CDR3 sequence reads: CASSFSVDRDTGELFF. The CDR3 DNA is TGCGCCAGCAGTTTCTCAGTCGACAGGGACACCGGGGAGCTGTTTTTT.

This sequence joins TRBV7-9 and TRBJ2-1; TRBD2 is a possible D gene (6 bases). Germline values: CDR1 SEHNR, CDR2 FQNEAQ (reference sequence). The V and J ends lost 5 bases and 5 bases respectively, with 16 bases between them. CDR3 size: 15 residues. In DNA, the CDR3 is TGTGCCAGCAGCCCTACCGGGACTGCCGACAATGAGCAGTTCTTC. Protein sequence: CASSPTGTADNEQFF.

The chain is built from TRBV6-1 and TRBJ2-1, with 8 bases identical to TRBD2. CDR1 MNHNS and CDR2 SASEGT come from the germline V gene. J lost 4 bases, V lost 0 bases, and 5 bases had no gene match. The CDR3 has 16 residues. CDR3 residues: CASSEASLAVYNEQFF. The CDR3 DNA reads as TGTGCCAGCAGTGAAGCGTCACTAGCGGTTTACAATGAGCAGTTCTTC.

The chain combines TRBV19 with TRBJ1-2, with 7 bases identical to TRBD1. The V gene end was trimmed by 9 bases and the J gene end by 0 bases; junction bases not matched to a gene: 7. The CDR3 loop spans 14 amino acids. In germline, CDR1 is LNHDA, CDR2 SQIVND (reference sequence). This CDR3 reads CASAEGATNYGYTF. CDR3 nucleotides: TGTGCCAGCGCCGAGGGGGCTACTAACTATGGCTACACCTTC.

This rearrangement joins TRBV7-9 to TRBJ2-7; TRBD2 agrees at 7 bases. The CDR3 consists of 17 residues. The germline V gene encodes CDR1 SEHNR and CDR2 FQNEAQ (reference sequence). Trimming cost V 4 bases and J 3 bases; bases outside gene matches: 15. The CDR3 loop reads CASSSPTRMGGDYEQYF. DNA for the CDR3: TGTGCCAGCAGCTCTCCGACGAGAATGGGGGGGGACTACGAGCAGTACTTC. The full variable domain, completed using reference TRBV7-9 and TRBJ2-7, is DTGVSQNPRHKITKRGQNVTFRCDPISEHNRLYWYRQTLGQGPEFLTYFQNEAQLEKSRLLSDRFSAERPKGSFSTLEIQRTEQGDSAMYLCASSSPTRMGGDYEQYFGPGTRLTVT.

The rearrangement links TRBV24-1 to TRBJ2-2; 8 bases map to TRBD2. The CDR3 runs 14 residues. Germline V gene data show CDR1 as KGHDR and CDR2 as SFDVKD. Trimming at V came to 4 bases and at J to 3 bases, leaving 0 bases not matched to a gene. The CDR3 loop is CATSELADTGELFF. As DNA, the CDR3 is TGTGCCACCAGTGAACTAGCGGACACCGGGGAGCTGTTTTTT.